The clone carrying this T cell receptor beta chain ranks as medium-sized. Its specificity is unknown. Each TRB amplification used roughly 220-550 ng of genomic DNA from blood. Multiplex PCR with BIOMED2 TRB-A/B primer pools amplified TRB rearrangements. TCRdb reprocessed the multiplex PCR reads with MiXCR, giving one entry per CDR3 protein. Of about 17,000 distinct CDR3 sequences in the sample, 25% to 35% were seen once. These data originate in a study of T and B cells in COVID-19 patients. Study summary: Peripheral blood came from COVID-19 patients with active infection or after recovery. Overall study findings and caveats: Patients with COVID-19 reportedly showed strongly skewed T cell receptor beta variable and joining gene usage. Active COVID-19 showed highly clonal TRB repertoires; recovery showed diversity and richness above healthy donors.

This CDR3 spans 12 amino acids. Germline V gene sequence: CDR1 SQVTM, CDR2 ANQGSEA. Trimming shortened V by 1 base and J by 2 bases, and 5 bases separated the two germline ends. The specimen was blood. The chain recombines TRBV29-1 with TRBJ1-2; D is unresolved. The receptor was derived from a human donor who had recovered from COVID-19. Here the CDR3 reads CSVEGSNYGYTF. The DNA for the CDR3 is TGCAGCGTTGAAGGGTCGAACTATGGCTACACCTTC.